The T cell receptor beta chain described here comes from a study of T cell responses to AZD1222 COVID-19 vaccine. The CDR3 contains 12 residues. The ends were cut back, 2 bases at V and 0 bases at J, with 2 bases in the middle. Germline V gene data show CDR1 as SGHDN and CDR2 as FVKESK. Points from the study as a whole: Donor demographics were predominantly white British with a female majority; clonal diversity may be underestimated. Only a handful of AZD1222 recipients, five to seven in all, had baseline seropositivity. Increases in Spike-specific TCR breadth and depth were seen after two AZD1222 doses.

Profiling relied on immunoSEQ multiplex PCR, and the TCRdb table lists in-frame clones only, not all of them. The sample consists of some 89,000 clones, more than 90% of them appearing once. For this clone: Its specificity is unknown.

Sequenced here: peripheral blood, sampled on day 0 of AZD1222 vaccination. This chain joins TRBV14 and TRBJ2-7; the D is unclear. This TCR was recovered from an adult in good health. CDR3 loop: CASSQFSYEQYF. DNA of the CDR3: TGTGCCAGCAGCCAATTCTCCTACGAGCAGTACTTC. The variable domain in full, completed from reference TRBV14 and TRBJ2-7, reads EAGVTQFPSHSVIEKGQTVTLRCDPISGHDNLYWYRRVMGKEIKFLLHFVKESKQDESGMPNNRFLAERTGGTYSTLKVQPAELEDSGVYFCASSQFSYEQYFGPGTRLTVT.